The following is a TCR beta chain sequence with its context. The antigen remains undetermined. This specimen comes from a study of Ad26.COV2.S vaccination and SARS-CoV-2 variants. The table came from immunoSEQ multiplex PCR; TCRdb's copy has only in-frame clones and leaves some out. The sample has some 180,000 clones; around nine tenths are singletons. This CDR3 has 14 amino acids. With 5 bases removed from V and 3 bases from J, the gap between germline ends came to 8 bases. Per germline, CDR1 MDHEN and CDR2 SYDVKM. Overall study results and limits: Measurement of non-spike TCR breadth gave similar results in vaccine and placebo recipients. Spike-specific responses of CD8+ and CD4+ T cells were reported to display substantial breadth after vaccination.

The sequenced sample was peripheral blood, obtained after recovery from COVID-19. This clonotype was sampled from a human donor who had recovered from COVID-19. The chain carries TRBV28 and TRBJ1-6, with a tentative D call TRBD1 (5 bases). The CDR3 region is CASSGTVYNSPLHF. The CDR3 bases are TGTGCCAGCAGTGGGACGGTCTATAATTCACCCCTCCACTTT.